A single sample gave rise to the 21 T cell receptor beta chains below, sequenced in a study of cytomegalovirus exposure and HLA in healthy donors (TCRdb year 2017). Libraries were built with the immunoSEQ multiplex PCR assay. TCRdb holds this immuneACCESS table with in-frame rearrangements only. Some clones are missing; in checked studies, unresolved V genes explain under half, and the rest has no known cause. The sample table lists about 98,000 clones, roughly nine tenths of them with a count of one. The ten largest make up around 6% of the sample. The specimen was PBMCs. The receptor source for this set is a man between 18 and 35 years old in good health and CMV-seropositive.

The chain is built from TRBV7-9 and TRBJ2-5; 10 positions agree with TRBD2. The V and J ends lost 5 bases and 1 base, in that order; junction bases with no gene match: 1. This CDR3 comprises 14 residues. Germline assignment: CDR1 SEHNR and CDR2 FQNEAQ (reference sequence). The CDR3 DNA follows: TGTGCCAGCAGCGCTAGCGGGGGCCAAGAGACCCAGTACTTC. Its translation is CASSASGGQETQYF.

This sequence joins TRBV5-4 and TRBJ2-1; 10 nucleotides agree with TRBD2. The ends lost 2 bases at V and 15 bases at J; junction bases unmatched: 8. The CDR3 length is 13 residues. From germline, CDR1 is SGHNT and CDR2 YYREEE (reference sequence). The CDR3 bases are TGTGCCAGCAGCTTACTTCTAGCGGGAGACCCGTTCTTC. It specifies CASSLLLAGDPFF.

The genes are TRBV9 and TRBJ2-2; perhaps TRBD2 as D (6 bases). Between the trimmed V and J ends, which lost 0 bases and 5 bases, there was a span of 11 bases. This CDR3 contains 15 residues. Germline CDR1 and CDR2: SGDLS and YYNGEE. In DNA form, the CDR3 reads TGTGCCAGCAGCGTAGTAGGCGGGGCAACCGGGGAGCTGTTTTTT. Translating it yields CASSVVGGATGELFF.

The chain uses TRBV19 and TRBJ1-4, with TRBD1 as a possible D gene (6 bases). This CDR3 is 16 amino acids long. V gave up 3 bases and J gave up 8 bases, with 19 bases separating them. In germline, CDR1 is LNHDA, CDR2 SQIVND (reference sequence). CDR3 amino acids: CASSIYGTSTPEKLFF. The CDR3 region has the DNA TGTGCCAGTAGTATCTACGGGACATCCACACCCGAAAAACTGTTTTTT.

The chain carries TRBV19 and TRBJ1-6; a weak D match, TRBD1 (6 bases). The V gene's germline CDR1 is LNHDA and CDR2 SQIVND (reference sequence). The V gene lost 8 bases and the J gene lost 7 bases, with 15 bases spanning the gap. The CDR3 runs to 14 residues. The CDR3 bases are TGTGCCAGTGCAACAGGGTCTTCGAATTCACCCCTCCACTTT. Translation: CASATGSSNSPLHF.

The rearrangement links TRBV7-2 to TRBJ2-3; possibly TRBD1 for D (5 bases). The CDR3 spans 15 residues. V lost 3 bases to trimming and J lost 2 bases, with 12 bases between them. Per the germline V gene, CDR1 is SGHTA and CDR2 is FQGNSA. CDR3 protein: CASSFQGGDTDTQYF. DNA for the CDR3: TGTGCCAGCAGCTTCCAGGGTGGAGACACAGATACGCAGTATTTT.

The CDR3 protein is CASSYSMWGRGGSYSNQPQHF. The CDR3 DNA follows: TGTGCCAGCAGTTACTCTATGTGGGGCCGGGGGGGGTCCTATAGCAATCAGCCCCAGCATTTT. This chain links TRBV6-7 with TRBJ1-5, with a weak D call TRBD1 (5 bases). TRBV6-7 belongs to the ORF category, with a function that is uncertain. The V gene lost 0 bases and the J gene lost 0 bases, with 24 bases spanning the gap. The CDR3 length is 21 residues.

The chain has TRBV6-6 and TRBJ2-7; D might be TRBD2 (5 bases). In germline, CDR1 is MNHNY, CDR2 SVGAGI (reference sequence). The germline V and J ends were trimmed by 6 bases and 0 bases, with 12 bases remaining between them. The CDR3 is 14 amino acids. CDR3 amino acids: CASRDQGSSYEQYF. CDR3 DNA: TGTGCCAGCAGGGACCAAGGGAGCTCCTACGAGCAGTACTTC.

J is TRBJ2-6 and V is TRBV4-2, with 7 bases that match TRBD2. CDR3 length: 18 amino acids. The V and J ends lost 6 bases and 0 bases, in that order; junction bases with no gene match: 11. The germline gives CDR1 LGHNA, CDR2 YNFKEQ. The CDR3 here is CASSLTSSTTSGANVLTF. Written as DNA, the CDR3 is TGTGCCAGCAGTCTGACTAGCAGTACTACCTCTGGGGCCAACGTCCTGACTTTC.

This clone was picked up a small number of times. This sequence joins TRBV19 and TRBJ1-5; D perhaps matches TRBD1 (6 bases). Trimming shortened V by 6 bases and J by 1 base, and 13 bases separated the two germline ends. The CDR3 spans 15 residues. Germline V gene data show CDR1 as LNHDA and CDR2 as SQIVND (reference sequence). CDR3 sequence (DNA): TGTGCCAGTAGGGATATTCAGGGGAGCAATCAGCCCCAGCATTTT. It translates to CASRDIQGSNQPQHF.

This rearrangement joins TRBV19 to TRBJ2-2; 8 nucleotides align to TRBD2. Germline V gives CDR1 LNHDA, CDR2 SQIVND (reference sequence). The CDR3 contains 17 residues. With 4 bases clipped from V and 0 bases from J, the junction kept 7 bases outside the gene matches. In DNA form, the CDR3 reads TGTGCCAGTAGTACCGGACTAGCTGATTCGAACACCGGGGAGCTGTTTTTT. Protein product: CASSTGLADSNTGELFF.

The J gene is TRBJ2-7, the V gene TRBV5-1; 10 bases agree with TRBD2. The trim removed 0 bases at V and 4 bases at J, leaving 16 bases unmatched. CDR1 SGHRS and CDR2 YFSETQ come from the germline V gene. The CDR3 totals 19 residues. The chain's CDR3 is CASSLVGLAGEIETYEQYF. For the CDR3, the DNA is TGCGCCAGCAGCTTGGTTGGGCTAGCGGGGGAGATCGAGACATACGAGCAGTACTTC.

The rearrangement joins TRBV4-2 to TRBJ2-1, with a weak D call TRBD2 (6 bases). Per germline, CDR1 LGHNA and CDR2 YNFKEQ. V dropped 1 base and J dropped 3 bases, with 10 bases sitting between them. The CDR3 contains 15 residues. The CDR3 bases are TGTGCCAGCAGCCAAGCGGGGGTAAACTACAATGAGCAGTTCTTC. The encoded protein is CASSQAGVNYNEQFF.

The CDR3 sequence: CASSTADSQPQHF. CDR3 nucleotides: TGTGCCAGCAGTACCGCTGACTCTCAGCCCCAGCATTTT. The gene calls are TRBV27 and TRBJ1-5; D is unresolved. V lost 5 bases and J lost 6, with 11 bases in between. The CDR3 spans 13 residues. Germline values: CDR1 MNHEY, CDR2 SMNVEV (reference sequence).

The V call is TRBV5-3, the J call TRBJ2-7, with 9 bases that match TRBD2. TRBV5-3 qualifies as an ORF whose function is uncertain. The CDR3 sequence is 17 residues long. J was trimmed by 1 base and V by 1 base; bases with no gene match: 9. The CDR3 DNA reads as TGTGCCAGAAGCTTGAACAGCGGGGGGACTACTTCCTACGAGCAGTACTTC. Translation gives CARSLNSGGTTSYEQYF.

Here the CDR3 reads CASSSMTGIYEQYF. Here the CDR3 DNA reads TGTGCCAGCAGTTCAATGACAGGGATTTACGAGCAGTACTTC. This chain joins TRBV6-6 and TRBJ2-7; 7 nucleotides align to TRBD1. With V trimmed by 4 bases and J by 4 bases, 7 bases remained unmatched. The germline V gene has CDR1 MNHNY and CDR2 SVGAGI (reference sequence). The CDR3 covers 14 residues.

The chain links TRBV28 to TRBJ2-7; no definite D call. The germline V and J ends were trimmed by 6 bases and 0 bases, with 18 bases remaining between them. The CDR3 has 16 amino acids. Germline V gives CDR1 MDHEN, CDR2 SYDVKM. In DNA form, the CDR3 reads TGTGCCAGCAGGCTTTCCGGTACAGATTTCTCCTACGAGCAGTACTTC. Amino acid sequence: CASRLSGTDFSYEQYF.

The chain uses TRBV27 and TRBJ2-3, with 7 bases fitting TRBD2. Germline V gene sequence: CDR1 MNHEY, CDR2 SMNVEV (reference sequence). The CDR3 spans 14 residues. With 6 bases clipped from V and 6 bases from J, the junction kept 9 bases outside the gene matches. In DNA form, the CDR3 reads TGTGCCAGCAGAAAGGGCGGGAGTTGGGATACGCAGTATTTT. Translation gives CASRKGGSWDTQYF.

The CDR3 protein is CASSMNWQAKIDEQYF. Here the CDR3 DNA reads TGTGCCAGTAGTATGAATTGGCAGGCTAAAATCGACGAGCAGTACTTC. The chain is built from TRBV19 and TRBJ2-7; D gene uncertain. This CDR3 is built from 16 residues. Trimming took 3 bases from V and 5 from J, leaving 20 bases between them. Germline CDR1 is LNHDA and CDR2 is SQIVND (reference sequence).

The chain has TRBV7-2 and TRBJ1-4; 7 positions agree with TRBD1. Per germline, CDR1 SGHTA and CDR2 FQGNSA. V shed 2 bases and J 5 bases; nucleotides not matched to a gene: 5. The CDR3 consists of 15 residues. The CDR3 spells CASSLNRGRNEKLFF. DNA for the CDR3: TGTGCCAGCAGCTTAAACAGGGGCCGCAATGAAAAACTGTTTTTT.

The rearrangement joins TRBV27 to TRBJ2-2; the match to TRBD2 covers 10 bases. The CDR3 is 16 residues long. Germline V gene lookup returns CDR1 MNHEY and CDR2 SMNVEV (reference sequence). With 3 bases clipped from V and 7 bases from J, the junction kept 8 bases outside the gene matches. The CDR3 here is CASSFSAGGLGGELFF. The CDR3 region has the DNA TGTGCCAGCAGTTTTTCAGCGGGGGGGCTTGGCGGGGAGCTGTTTTTT.